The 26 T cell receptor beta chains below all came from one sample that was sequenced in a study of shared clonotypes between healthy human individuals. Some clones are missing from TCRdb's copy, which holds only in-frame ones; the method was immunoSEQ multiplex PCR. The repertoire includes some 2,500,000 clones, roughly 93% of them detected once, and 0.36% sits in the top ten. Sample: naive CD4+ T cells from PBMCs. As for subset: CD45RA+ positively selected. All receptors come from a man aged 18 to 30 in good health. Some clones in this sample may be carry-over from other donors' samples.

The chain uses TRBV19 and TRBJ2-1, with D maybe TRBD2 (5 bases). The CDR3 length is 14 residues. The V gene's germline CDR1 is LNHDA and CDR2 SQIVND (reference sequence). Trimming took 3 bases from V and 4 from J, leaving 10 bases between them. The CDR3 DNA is TGTGCCAGTAGTATTGTGGGAGAATACAATGAGCAGTTCTTC. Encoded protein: CASSIVGEYNEQFF.

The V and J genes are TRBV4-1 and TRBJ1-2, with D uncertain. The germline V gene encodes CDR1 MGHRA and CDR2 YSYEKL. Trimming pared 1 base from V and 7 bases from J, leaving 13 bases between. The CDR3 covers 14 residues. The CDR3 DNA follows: TGCGCCAGCAGCCAAGTAGAGTTACCTATTGGCTACACCTTC. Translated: CASSQVELPIGYTF.

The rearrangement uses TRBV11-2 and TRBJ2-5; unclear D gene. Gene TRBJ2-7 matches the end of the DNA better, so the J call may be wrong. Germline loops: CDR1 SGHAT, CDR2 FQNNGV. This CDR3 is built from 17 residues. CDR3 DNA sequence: TGTGCCAGCAGCTTAAACGCAGACCTCTGGAGCTCCTACGAGCAGTACTTC. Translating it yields CASSLNADLWSSYEQYF.

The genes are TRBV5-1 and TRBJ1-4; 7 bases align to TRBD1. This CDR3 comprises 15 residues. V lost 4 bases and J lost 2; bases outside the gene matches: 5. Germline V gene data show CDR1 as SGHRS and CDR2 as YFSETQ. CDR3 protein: CASSTGQATNEKLFF. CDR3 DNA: TGCGCCAGCAGCACCGGACAGGCCACTAATGAAAAACTGTTTTTT.

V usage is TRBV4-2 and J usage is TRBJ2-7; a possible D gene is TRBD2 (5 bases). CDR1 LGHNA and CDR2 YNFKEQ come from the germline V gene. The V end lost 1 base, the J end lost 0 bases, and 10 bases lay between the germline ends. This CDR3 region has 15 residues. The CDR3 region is CASSQGDTSSYEQYF. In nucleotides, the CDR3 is TGTGCCAGCAGCCAAGGCGATACTAGCTCCTACGAGCAGTACTTC.

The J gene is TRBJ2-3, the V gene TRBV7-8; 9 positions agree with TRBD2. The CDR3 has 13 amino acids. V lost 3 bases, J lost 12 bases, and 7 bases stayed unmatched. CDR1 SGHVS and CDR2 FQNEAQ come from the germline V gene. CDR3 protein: CASSFPVTSGQYF. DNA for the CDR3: TGTGCCAGCAGCTTCCCTGTGACTAGCGGTCAGTATTTT.

The CDR3 DNA is TGTGCCAGCAGTGGGCCCCGCGAGACCCAGTACTTC. Translated, it gives CASSGPRETQYF. This chain joins TRBV2 and TRBJ2-5, with D unclear. The CDR3 covers 12 residues. Trimming shortened V by 4 bases and J by 5 bases, and 8 bases separated the two germline ends. Per germline, CDR1 SNHLY and CDR2 FYNNEI.

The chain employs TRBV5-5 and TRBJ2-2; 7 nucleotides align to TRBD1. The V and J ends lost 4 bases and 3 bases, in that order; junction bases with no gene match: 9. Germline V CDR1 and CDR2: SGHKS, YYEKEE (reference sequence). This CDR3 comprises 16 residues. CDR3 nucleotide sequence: TGTGCCAGCAGCGGAAAAGGGGGCGTGGACACCGGGGAGCTGTTTTTT. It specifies CASSGKGGVDTGELFF.

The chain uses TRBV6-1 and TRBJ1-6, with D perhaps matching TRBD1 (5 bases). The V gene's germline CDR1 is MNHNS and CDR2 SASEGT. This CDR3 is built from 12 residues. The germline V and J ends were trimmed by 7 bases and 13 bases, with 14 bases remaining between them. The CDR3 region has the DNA TGTGCCAGCACCGGGGCCCTATCGCCCCTCCACTTT. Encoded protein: CASTGALSPLHF.

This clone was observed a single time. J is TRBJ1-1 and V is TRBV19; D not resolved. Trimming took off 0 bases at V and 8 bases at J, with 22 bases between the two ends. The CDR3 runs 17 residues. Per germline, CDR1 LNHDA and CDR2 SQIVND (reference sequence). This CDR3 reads CASSIEGWTIDRGEAFF. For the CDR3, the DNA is TGTGCCAGTAGTATAGAAGGGTGGACGATCGACCGCGGAGAAGCTTTCTTT.

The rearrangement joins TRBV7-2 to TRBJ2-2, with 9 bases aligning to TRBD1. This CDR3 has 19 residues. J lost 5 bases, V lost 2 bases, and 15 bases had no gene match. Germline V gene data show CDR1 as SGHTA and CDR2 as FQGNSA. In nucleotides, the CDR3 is TGTGCCAGCAGCTTACGGGGAGGACCAGGACAGGGGTGGACCGGGGAGCTGTTTTTT. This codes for CASSLRGGPGQGWTGELFF.

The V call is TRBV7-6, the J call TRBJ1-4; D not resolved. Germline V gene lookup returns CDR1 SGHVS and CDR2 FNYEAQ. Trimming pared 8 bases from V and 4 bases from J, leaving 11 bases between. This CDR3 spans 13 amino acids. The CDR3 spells CASALAINEKLFF. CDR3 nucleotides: TGTGCCAGCGCTTTGGCAATTAATGAAAAACTGTTTTTT. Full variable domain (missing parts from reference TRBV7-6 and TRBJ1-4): GAGVSQSPRYKVTKRGQDVALRCDPISGHVSLYWYRQALGQGPEFLTYFNYEAQQDKSGLPNDRFSAERPEGSISTLTIQRTEQRDSAMYRCASALAINEKLFFGSGTQLSVL.

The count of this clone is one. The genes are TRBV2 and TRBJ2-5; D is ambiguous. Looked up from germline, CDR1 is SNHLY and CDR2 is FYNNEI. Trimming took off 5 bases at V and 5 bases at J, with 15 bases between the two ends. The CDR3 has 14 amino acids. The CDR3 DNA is TGTGCCAGCAGTCATAGACTTCCTGTTGAGACCCAGTACTTC. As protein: CASSHRLPVETQYF.

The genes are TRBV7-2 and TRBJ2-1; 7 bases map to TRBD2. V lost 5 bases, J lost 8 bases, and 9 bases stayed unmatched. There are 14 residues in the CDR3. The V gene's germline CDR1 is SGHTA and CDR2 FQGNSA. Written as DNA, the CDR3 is TGTGCCAGCAGCACGGGACTAAAAGGGGATGAGCAGTTCTTC. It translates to CASSTGLKGDEQFF.

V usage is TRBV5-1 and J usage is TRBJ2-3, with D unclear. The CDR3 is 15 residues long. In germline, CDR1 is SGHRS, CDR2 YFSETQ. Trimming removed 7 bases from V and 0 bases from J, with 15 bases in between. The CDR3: CASRLIPTSTDTQYF. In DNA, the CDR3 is TGCGCCAGCCGATTAATACCTACTAGCACAGATACGCAGTATTTT.

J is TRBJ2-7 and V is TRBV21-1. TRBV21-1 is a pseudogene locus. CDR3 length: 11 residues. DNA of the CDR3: TGTCGGGCCTCCCGCACCTACGAGCAGTACTTC. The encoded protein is CRASRTYEQYF.

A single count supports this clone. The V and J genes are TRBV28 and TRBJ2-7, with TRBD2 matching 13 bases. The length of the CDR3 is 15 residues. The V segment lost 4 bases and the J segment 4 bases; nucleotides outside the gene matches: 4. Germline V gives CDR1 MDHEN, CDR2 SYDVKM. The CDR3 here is CASSSWTSGSYEQYF. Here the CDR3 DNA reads TGTGCCAGCAGTTCATGGACTAGCGGGAGTTACGAGCAGTACTTC.

The CDR3 sequence: CSVVVNLNTEAFF. The CDR3 nucleotides read TGCAGCGTTGTTGTAAATCTGAACACTGAAGCTTTCTTT. This chain joins TRBV29-1 and TRBJ1-1; unclear D gene. Trimming removed 4 bases at V and 0 bases at J, with 9 bases between. Germline-derived CDR1 and CDR2 are SQVTM and ANQGSEA. The CDR3 has 13 residues. Complete variable domain (other parts from reference TRBV29-1 and TRBJ1-1): SAVISQKPSRDICQRGTSLTIQCQVDSQVTMMFWYRQQPGQSLTLIATANQGSEATYESGFVIDKFPISRPNLTFSTLTVSNMSPEDSSIYLCSVVVNLNTEAFFGQGTRLTVV.

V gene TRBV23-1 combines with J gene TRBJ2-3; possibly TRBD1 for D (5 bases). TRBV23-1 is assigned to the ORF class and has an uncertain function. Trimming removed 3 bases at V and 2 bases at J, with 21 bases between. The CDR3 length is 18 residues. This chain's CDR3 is CASSHQKRKTDHTDTQYF. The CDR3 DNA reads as TGCGCCAGCAGTCATCAAAAAAGGAAGACAGACCACACAGATACGCAGTATTTT.

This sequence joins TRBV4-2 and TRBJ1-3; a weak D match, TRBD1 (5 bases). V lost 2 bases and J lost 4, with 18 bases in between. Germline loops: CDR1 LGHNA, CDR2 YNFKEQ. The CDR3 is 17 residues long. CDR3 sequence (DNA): TGTGCCAGCAGCCAACTTGTAGGAGGGGATGCAGGAAACACCATATATTTT. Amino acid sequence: CASSQLVGGDAGNTIYF.

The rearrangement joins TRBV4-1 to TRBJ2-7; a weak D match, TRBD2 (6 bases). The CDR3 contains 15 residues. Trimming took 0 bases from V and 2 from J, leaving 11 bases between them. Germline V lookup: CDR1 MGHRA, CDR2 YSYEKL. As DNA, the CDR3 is TGCGCCAGCAGCCAAGATCGGGACTCTGCCTACGAGCAGTACTTC. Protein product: CASSQDRDSAYEQYF.

CDR3 protein: CATGQGERDTQYF. In nucleotides, the CDR3 is TGTGCTACCGGACAGGGGGAAAGGGATACGCAGTATTTT. V and J are TRBV7-3 and TRBJ2-3; 10 bases agree with TRBD1. This CDR3 is 13 amino acids long. Germline lookup yields CDR1 SGHTA and CDR2 FQGTGA.

CDR3 amino acids: CATGSGVSDTQYF. The DNA for the CDR3 is TGTGCCACGGGATCGGGAGTTTCAGATACGCAGTATTTT. The chain uses TRBV28 and TRBJ2-3, with a tentative D call TRBD2 (6 bases). Germline lookup yields CDR1 MDHEN and CDR2 SYDVKM. The length of the CDR3 is 13 residues. V lost 10 bases, J lost 4 bases, and 15 bases lay in between.

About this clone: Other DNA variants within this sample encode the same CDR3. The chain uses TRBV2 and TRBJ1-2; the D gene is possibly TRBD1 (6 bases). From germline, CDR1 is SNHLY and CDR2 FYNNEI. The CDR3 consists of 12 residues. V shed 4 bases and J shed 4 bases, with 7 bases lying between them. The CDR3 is CASSGTAYGYTF. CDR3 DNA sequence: TGTGCCAGCAGTGGGACAGCCTATGGCTACACCTTC. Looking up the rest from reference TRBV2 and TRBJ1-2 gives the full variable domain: EPEVTQTPSHQVTQMGQEVILRCVPISNHLYFYWYRQILGQKVEFLVSFYNNEISEKSEIFDDQFSVERPDGSNFTLKIRSTKLEDSAMYFCASSGTAYGYTFGSGTRLTVV.

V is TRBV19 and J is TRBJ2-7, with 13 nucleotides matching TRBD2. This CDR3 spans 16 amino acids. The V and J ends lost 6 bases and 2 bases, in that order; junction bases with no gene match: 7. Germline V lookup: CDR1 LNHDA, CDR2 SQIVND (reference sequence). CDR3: CASSSPTSGRAYEQYF. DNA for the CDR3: TGTGCCAGTAGCTCTCCCACTAGCGGGAGGGCCTACGAGCAGTACTTC. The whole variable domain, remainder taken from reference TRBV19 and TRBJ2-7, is DGGITQSPKYLFRKEGQNVTLSCEQNLNHDAMYWYRQDPGQGLRLIYYSQIVNDFQKGDIAEGYSVSREKKESFPLTVTSAQKNPTAFYLCASSSPTSGRAYEQYFGPGTRLTVT.

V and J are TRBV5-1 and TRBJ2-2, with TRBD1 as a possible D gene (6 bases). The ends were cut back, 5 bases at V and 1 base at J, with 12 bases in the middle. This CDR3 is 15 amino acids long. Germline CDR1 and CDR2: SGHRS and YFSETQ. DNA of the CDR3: TGCGCCAGCAGACCCCGGGACAAGAACACCGGGGAGCTGTTTTTT. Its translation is CASRPRDKNTGELFF.